The table lists the clone carrying this T cell receptor beta chain with a few counts. The CDR3 extends over 15 amino acids. Germline V gene lookup returns CDR1 SGHRS and CDR2 YFSETQ. The trim removed 5 bases at V and 2 bases at J, leaving 5 bases unmatched. The record originates from a study of identical twins. MiXCR was run by TCRdb on the 5' RACE reads, yielding one entry per CDR3 protein. The table records 450,000 to 600,000 distinct CDR3 sequences, 20% to 25% of them present only once. The same sample was also used in a study of yellow fever vaccine responses in identical twins.

The chain combines TRBV5-1 with TRBJ2-5; TRBD2 aligns across 11 bases. Sample: CD4+ T cells sorted from blood. This TCR came from a woman aged 18 to 35 in good health. The CDR3 sequence: CASSPGLAAQETQYF. CDR3 bases: TGCGCCAGCAGTCCGGGACTAGCGGCACAAGAGACCCAGTACTTC.